Listed below are T cell receptor beta chains from one sample, sequenced in a study of T-cell reconstitution after alpha-beta-depleted transplantation in children. TCRdb recomputed calls from the PCR reads with MiXCR, one row per CDR3 protein. The table has roughly 300,000 distinct CDR3 sequences, 10% seen once. This specimen consisted of PBMCs from the stem cell graft donor, obtained from the stem cell graft. The origin of the receptors is a human donor who donated a stem cell graft to a child with acute lymphoblastic leukemia. CDR3s include the opening cysteine and the closing phenylalanine or tryptophan. The D gene is left open where the match is weak. Size is stated for part of the rows, as once, few or many counts, or as a class when the clone is expanded.

CDR3: CSARAPDRLNGNTIYF
DNA: TGCAGTGCTAGAGCCCCGGACAGGCTAAACGGAAACACCATATATTTT
size: -
V: TRBV20-1
J: TRBJ1-3
D: TRBD1

CDR3: CASSGGPDWASEQFF
DNA: TGTGCCAGCAGCGGCGGCCCCGACTGGGCCTCCGAGCAGTTCTTC
size: -
V: TRBV5-5
J: TRBJ2-1
D: -

CDR3: CSASGLAGVTDTQYF
DNA: TGCAGTGCTAGTGGCCTAGCGGGAGTAACAGATACGCAGTATTTT
size: once
V: TRBV20-1
J: TRBJ2-3
D: TRBD2

CDR3: CASRFRDRVTDTQYF
DNA: TGCGCCAGCAGGTTCCGGGACAGGGTAACAGATACGCAGTATTTT
size: many
V: TRBV5-1
J: TRBJ2-3
D: TRBD1

CDR3: CASSSPGQAETQYF
DNA: TGTGCCAGCAGCTCTCCCGGCCAAGCAGAGACCCAGTACTTC
size: few
V: TRBV28
J: TRBJ2-5
D: -

CDR3: CASSQETDFNSPLHF
DNA: TGCGCCAGCAGCCAAGAGACTGACTTTAATTCACCCCTCCACTTT
size: many
V: TRBV4-1
J: TRBJ1-6
D: -

CDR3: CASSLVYRASGEEQFF
DNA: TGCGCCAGCAGCTTGGTATATAGGGCTAGTGGAGAAGAGCAGTTCTTC
size: many
V: TRBV5-1
J: TRBJ2-1
D: -

CDR3: CSVLTSGSTDTQYF
DNA: TGCAGCGTCCTCACTAGCGGGAGCACAGATACGCAGTATTTT
size: -
V: TRBV29-1
J: TRBJ2-3
D: TRBD2

CDR3: CASSLATESWKTQYF
DNA: TGTGCCAGCAGCTTAGCGACGGAGTCATGGAAGACCCAGTACTTC
size: -
V: TRBV7-9
J: TRBJ2-5
D: -

CDR3: CSARVTGSRTEAFF
DNA: TGCAGTGCTAGAGTTACCGGGAGCAGGACTGAAGCTTTCTTT
size: many
V: TRBV20-1
J: TRBJ1-1
D: -

CDR3: CASSFTGSNEQFF
DNA: TGCGCCAGCAGCTTTACGGGATCGAATGAGCAGTTCTTC
size: -
V: TRBV5-1
J: TRBJ2-1
D: -

CDR3: CASRSSGREGFF
DNA: TGTGCCAGCAGATCTAGCGGGAGAGAAGGGTTCTTC
size: many
V: TRBV28
J: TRBJ2-1
D: TRBD2

CDR3: CASRTGGAYEQYF
DNA: TGTGCCAGCCGAACGGGAGGCGCCTACGAGCAGTACTTC
size: few
V: TRBV6-6
J: TRBJ2-7
D: TRBD2

CDR3: CASTRSYNEQFF
DNA: TGTGCCAGCACCCGGAGCTACAATGAGCAGTTCTTC
size: -
V: TRBV28
J: TRBJ2-1
D: -

CDR3: CCASELAGLSSYNEQFF
DNA: TGCTGTGCTAGTGAACTAGCGGGATTGAGCTCCTACAATGAGCAGTTCTTC
size: -
V: TRBV20-1
J: TRBJ2-1
D: TRBD2

CDR3: CASKLAGAGDTQYF
DNA: TGTGCCAGCAAACTAGCGGGTGCGGGGGATACGCAGTATTTT
size: many
V: TRBV7-3
J: TRBJ2-3
D: TRBD2

CDR3: CASSFSPEAGYNEQFF
DNA: TGCGCCAGCAGCTTCAGCCCGGAGGCGGGATACAATGAGCAGTTCTTC
size: many
V: TRBV4-1
J: TRBJ2-1
D: -

CDR3: CATSDWDKHYGYTF
DNA: TGTGCCACCAGTGACTGGGACAAGCACTATGGCTACACCTTC
size: few
V: TRBV24-1
J: TRBJ1-2
D: -

CDR3: CSVPGTGGYEQYF
DNA: TGCAGCGTGCCCGGGACAGGGGGCTACGAGCAGTACTTC
size: many
V: TRBV29-1
J: TRBJ2-7
D: TRBD1

CDR3: CSARDGTGYDGYTF
DNA: TGCAGTGCTAGAGACGGTACAGGGTACGATGGCTACACCTTC
size: -
V: TRBV20-1
J: TRBJ1-2
D: -

CDR3: CASSYGQNEQFF
DNA: TGTGCCAGCAGTTACGGACAAAATGAGCAGTTCTTC
size: -
V: TRBV6-6
J: TRBJ2-1
D: -

CDR3: CSVDRTDSYEQYF
DNA: TGCAGCGTTGACCGGACTGACTCCTACGAGCAGTACTTC
size: few
V: TRBV29-1
J: TRBJ2-7
D: -

CDR3: CASSLVPGRDYGYTF
DNA: TGTGCCAGCAGCTTAGTCCCGGGACGGGACTATGGCTACACCTTC
size: -
V: TRBV7-8
J: TRBJ1-2
D: -

CDR3: CASSFGGNSPLHF
DNA: TGTGCCAGCAGCTTCGGGGGTAATTCACCCCTCCACTTT
size: few
V: TRBV7-2
J: TRBJ1-6
D: -

CDR3: CASRRSAANVLTF
DNA: TGTGCCAGCAGACGGTCTGCGGCCAACGTCCTGACTTTC
size: few
V: TRBV27
J: TRBJ2-6
D: -

CDR3: CASSRSAGVVNYGYTF
DNA: TGCGCCAGCAGCCGTTCCGCTGGGGTAGTAAACTATGGCTACACCTTC
size: many
V: TRBV5-1
J: TRBJ1-2
D: -

CDR3: CASSSGTHYGYTF
DNA: TGCGCCAGCAGCTCCGGGACGCACTATGGCTACACCTTC
size: many
V: TRBV12-3/TRBV12-4
J: TRBJ1-2
D: -

CDR3: CASSQGRTGSVSTDTQYF
DNA: TGTGCCAGCAGCCAAGGGAGGACAGGGTCCGTAAGCACAGATACGCAGTATTTT
size: -
V: TRBV14
J: TRBJ2-3
D: TRBD1

CDR3: CASSSTSGLYNEQFF
DNA: TGCGCCAGCAGCTCTACTAGCGGACTATACAATGAGCAGTTCTTC
size: many
V: TRBV5-1
J: TRBJ2-1
D: TRBD2

CDR3: CSGGQGEETQYF
DNA: TGCAGCGGCGGACAAGGGGAAGAGACCCAGTACTTC
size: -
V: TRBV29-1
J: TRBJ2-5
D: -

CDR3: CAINPTSGRTDTQYF
DNA: TGTGCCATCAATCCAACTAGCGGGAGAACAGATACGCAGTATTTT
size: -
V: TRBV10-3
J: TRBJ2-3
D: TRBD2

CDR3: CASSLRAPSGSSYNEQFF
DNA: TGTGCCAGCAGTTTAAGGGCCCCGAGCGGGAGCTCCTACAATGAGCAGTTCTTC
size: few
V: TRBV12-3/TRBV12-4
J: TRBJ2-1
D: TRBD2

CDR3: CASSYSGTGSSYEQYF
DNA: TGTGCCAGCAGTTATTCCGGGACAGGGAGCTCCTACGAGCAGTACTTC
size: -
V: TRBV6-5
J: TRBJ2-7
D: TRBD1

CDR3: CAISGRTGVANTGELFF
DNA: TGTGCCATCAGTGGCCGGACAGGGGTTGCGAACACCGGGGAGCTGTTTTTT
size: few
V: TRBV10-3
J: TRBJ2-2
D: TRBD1

CDR3: CSVGGQGEGQYF
DNA: TGCAGCGTGGGGGGACAGGGGGAAGGGCAGTACTTC
size: many
V: TRBV29-1
J: TRBJ2-7
D: TRBD1

CDR3: CSARDTASGRGYNEQFF
DNA: TGCAGTGCTAGAGATACGGCTAGCGGGAGGGGCTACAATGAGCAGTTCTTC
size: few
V: TRBV20-1
J: TRBJ2-1
D: TRBD2

CDR3: CASSQVVGNTGDLFF
DNA: TGCGCCAGCAGCCAAGTCGTGGGGAACACCGGGGACCTGTTTTTT
size: -
V: TRBV4-1
J: TRBJ2-2
D: -

CDR3: CSVARGGGYTF
DNA: TGCAGCGTTGCACGGGGCGGGGGCTACACCTTC
size: -
V: TRBV29-1
J: TRBJ1-2
D: -

CDR3: CASSQTGRMDTYGYTF
DNA: TGTGCCAGCAGCCAGACTGGACGCATGGACACCTATGGCTACACCTTC
size: -
V: TRBV4-2
J: TRBJ1-2
D: -

CDR3: CASSSAKLTDTQYF
DNA: TGTGCCAGCAGCTCGGCAAAGCTCACAGATACGCAGTATTTT
size: few
V: TRBV7-2
J: TRBJ2-3
D: -

CDR3: CASSLVGLGQTKETQYF
DNA: TGTGCCAGCAGCTTAGTGGGACTAGGGCAAACAAAAGAGACCCAGTACTTC
size: many
V: TRBV7-2
J: TRBJ2-5
D: TRBD2

CDR3: CATSPSGGTTYEQYF
DNA: TGTGCCACCAGCCCCTCGGGTGGAACAACCTACGAGCAGTACTTC
size: few
V: TRBV15
J: TRBJ2-7
D: -

CDR3: CSARGGQGFEQYF
DNA: TGCAGTGCGCGGGGCGGACAGGGGTTCGAGCAGTACTTC
size: -
V: TRBV20-1
J: TRBJ2-7
D: TRBD1

CDR3: CSAVGTAYGYTF
DNA: TGCAGTGCAGTCGGGACAGCCTATGGCTACACCTTC
size: many
V: TRBV20-1
J: TRBJ1-2
D: TRBD1